What follows are 28 T cell receptor beta chains derived from one specimen sequenced in a study of T cells after yellow fever vaccination. Using its own MiXCR run on the 5' RACE reads, TCRdb lists one record per CDR3 protein. Of 500,000 to 650,000 distinct CDR3 sequences in the sample, roughly a sixth were seen once. The input for sequencing was PBMCs, taken about 5 days after the first yellow fever vaccination. The receptors come from a man aged 18 to 30 who received the YFV17D yellow fever vaccine.

This clonotype was seen at least ten times. The V call is TRBV23-1, the J call TRBJ1-4; no definite D call. TRBV23-1 is labeled an ORF, and its function is uncertain. The CDR3 is 9 amino acids. V gave up 5 bases and J gave up 8 bases, with 0 bases separating them. CDR3 sequence: CASSEKLFF. Here the CDR3 DNA reads TGCGCCAGCAGTGAAAAACTGTTTTTT.

V usage is TRBV28 and J usage is TRBJ2-5, with 7 nucleotides matching TRBD2. This CDR3 has 15 amino acids. CDR1 and CDR2 from the germline V gene are MDHEN and SYDVKM. The junction had 8 bases not matched to a gene; V was cut back by 7 bases and J by 0 bases. CDR3 coding DNA: TGTGCCAGCAAACATCCCGGGAGGTACCAAGAGACCCAGTACTTC. It yields the protein CASKHPGRYQETQYF.

This clonotype has ten or more counts. The chain recombines TRBV9 with TRBJ2-1; D might be TRBD2 (7 bases). V lost 4 bases and J 8 bases, leaving 13 bases between the germline ends. This CDR3 has 13 residues. Germline values: CDR1 SGDLS, CDR2 YYNGEE. As DNA, the CDR3 is TGTGCCAGCAGCTCAGAGGGGGGGTATGAGCAGTTCTTC. Translated: CASSSEGGYEQFF.

This clonotype was seen more than once but under ten times. This sequence joins TRBV5-1 and TRBJ2-2; D is unclear. Germline V gene data show CDR1 as SGHRS and CDR2 as YFSETQ. The V end lost 6 bases, the J end lost 4 bases, and 7 bases lay between the germline ends. This CDR3 spans 12 amino acids. CDR3: CASKGSTGELFF. For the CDR3, the DNA is TGCGCCAGCAAAGGCAGCACCGGGGAGCTGTTTTTT.

This CDR3 reads CASSLGRGQLTYTEAFF. The CDR3 DNA follows: TGTGCCAGCAGCTTGGGGCGGGGACAGTTAACGTACACTGAAGCTTTCTTT. This chain connects TRBV5-6 to TRBJ1-1; 7 bases map to TRBD1. CDR3 length: 17 residues. CDR1 and CDR2 (germline): SGHDT, YYEEEE. Germline trimming cut 0 bases from V and 3 bases from J; bases unmatched to any gene: 11.

This clonotype has more than one count but fewer than ten. The chain has TRBV27 and TRBJ2-7; the D gene is possibly TRBD1 (5 bases). The V end was cut by 5 bases, the J end by 0 bases, with 11 bases between. The CDR3 runs to 14 residues. Germline assignment: CDR1 MNHEY and CDR2 SMNVEV (reference sequence). CDR3 sequence: CASSPGHYSYEQYV. DNA of the CDR3: TGTGCCAGCAGTCCCGGACACTACTCCTACGAGCAGTACGTC.

The chain recombines TRBV3-1 with TRBJ2-5; D not certain. The CDR3 length is 14 residues. V shed 2 bases and J shed 2 bases, with 9 bases lying between them. Germline lookup yields CDR1 LGHDT and CDR2 YNNKEL (reference sequence). This CDR3 is CASSQWRDQETQYF. As DNA, the CDR3 is TGTGCCAGCAGCCAATGGCGCGATCAAGAGACCCAGTACTTC.

This clonotype was seen a handful of times. The chain has TRBV6-2 or TRBV6-3 and TRBJ2-5; tentative D call: TRBD2 (5 bases). Germline values: CDR1 MNHEY, CDR2 SVGEGT. The CDR3 totals 15 residues. V was trimmed by 4 bases and J by 2 bases, leaving 14 bases between them. CDR3 sequence: CASSSPDGGQETQYF. Here the CDR3 DNA reads TGTGCCAGCAGTTCCCCGGACGGAGGACAAGAGACCCAGTACTTC.

CDR3 amino acids: CASSISGGARETQYF. CDR3 bases: TGTGCCAGCAGCATCAGCGGGGGGGCTCGGGAGACCCAGTACTTC. This chain uses TRBV27 with TRBJ2-5, with 10 positions matching TRBD2. Trimming cost V 6 bases and J 5 bases; bases outside gene matches: 9. This CDR3 has 15 amino acids. Looked up from germline, CDR1 is MNHEY and CDR2 is SMNVEV (reference sequence).

This clonotype appeared a few times. The chain joins TRBV20-1 to TRBJ2-3; 9 bases are shared with TRBD2. This CDR3 is 14 amino acids long. V trimming: 6 bases; J trimming: 5 bases; junction bases outside the gene matches: 9. Germline CDR1 DFQATT, CDR2 SNEGSKA (reference sequence). CDR3 coding DNA: TGCAGTGCACGAGCGGGGGGAAGTATAGATACGCAGTATTTT. Its translation: CSARAGGSIDTQYF.

The chain employs TRBV9 and TRBJ2-5, with TRBD2 matching over 7 bases. The CDR3 sequence is 15 residues long. After removal of 4 bases from V and 4 bases from J, the junction contained 10 bases not matched to a gene. CDR1 is SGDLS, CDR2 YYNGEE, per germline. The DNA for the CDR3 is TGTGCCAGCAGCATTACTAGCACGGGGGGAGAGACCCAGTACTTC. As protein: CASSITSTGGETQYF.

This clonotype was recorded at least ten times. V gene TRBV7-2 combines with J gene TRBJ2-1; 9 bases are shared with TRBD1. The length of the CDR3 is 13 residues. The germline CDR1 and CDR2 sequences are SGHTA and FQGNSA. V was clipped by 8 bases and J by 6 bases; unmatched bases: 5. In DNA form, the CDR3 reads TGTGCCAGCGATAGACAGGGGGGCAATGAGCAGTTCTTC. Translation gives CASDRQGGNEQFF.

V gene TRBV27 combines with J gene TRBJ2-3, with D unresolved. Trimming cost V 6 bases and J 0 bases, with 19 bases left between them. The CDR3 has 17 residues. The V gene's germline CDR1 is MNHEY and CDR2 SMNVEV (reference sequence). CDR3: CASRPPNPAESTDTQYF. In nucleotides, the CDR3 is TGTGCCAGCAGACCACCAAACCCCGCCGAAAGCACAGATACGCAGTATTTT.

This clonotype was seen a handful of times. This chain joins TRBV7-9 and TRBJ1-1, with 7 bases aligning to TRBD1. The CDR3 sequence is 13 residues long. CDR1 and CDR2 (germline): SEHNR, FQNEAQ (reference sequence). The ends lost 8 bases at V and 4 bases at J; junction bases unmatched: 7. CDR3 sequence (DNA): TGTGCCAGCCCGGACTCAGGGGGCACTGAAGCTTTCTTT. Protein: CASPDSGGTEAFF.

The chain combines TRBV20-1 with TRBJ2-5; 8 bases are a match to TRBD2. CDR3 length: 17 residues. The germline gives CDR1 DFQATT, CDR2 SNEGSKA (reference sequence). V was clipped by 5 bases and J by 4 bases; unmatched bases: 18. The CDR3 bases are TGCAGTGCTTCCACGGGCGGTTTGCGGGGGGTGAGAGAGACCCAGTACTTC. Its translation is CSASTGGLRGVRETQYF.

This clonotype was seen only a few times. This chain links TRBV20-1 with TRBJ1-2; 8 bases line up with TRBD1. There are 14 residues in the CDR3. Unmatched junction bases numbered 12, after V lost 6 bases and J lost 6 bases. Germline V lookup: CDR1 DFQATT, CDR2 SNEGSKA (reference sequence). The DNA for the CDR3 is TGCAGTGCCATATCCGGACAGGGAATAGATGGCTACACCTTC. It yields the protein CSAISGQGIDGYTF.

The CDR3 loop is CASRTPSTIHEQYF. The CDR3 DNA sequence: TGTGCCAGCAGGACCCCCAGCACGATCCACGAGCAGTACTTC. The chain joins TRBV6-2 or TRBV6-3 to TRBJ2-7; D not resolved. CDR1 and CDR2 (germline): MNHEY, SVGEGT. The CDR3 has 14 residues. Trimming shortened V by 6 bases and J by 5 bases, and 17 bases separated the two germline ends.

V is TRBV10-3 and J is TRBJ2-4; 8 bases map to TRBD1. The CDR3 is 13 residues long. CDR1 is ENHRY, CDR2 SYGVKD, per germline. V shed 11 bases, J shed 7 bases, and the junction held 10 bases outside the gene matches. The CDR3 reads CASQTGEANIQYF. In DNA form, the CDR3 reads TGTGCCTCCCAGACAGGGGAGGCCAACATTCAGTACTTC.

CDR3 sequence (DNA): TGTGCCAGCAGCTCTCTAACTACGAACACCGGGGAGCTGTTTTTT. As protein: CASSSLTTNTGELFF. The chain is built from TRBV7-9 and TRBJ2-2; no firm D call. Germline CDR1 reads SEHNR; CDR2 reads FQNEAQ (reference sequence). The CDR3 consists of 15 residues. V gave up 4 bases and J gave up 0 bases, with 9 bases separating them.

Written as DNA, the CDR3 is TGTGCCAGCAGTTCCCTCTGGGACAGGGTTGACACTGAAGCTTTCTTT. Translated, it gives CASSSLWDRVDTEAFF. V and J are TRBV27 and TRBJ1-1; the match to TRBD1 covers 9 bases. This CDR3 is 16 amino acids long. Per germline, CDR1 MNHEY and CDR2 SMNVEV (reference sequence). V was pared by 4 bases and J by 3 bases, with 9 bases of the junction left unmatched.

This clonotype was found a few times. The CDR3: CASSFISQGASDTEAFF. The CDR3, as DNA: TGTGCCAGCAGCTTCATCTCTCAAGGGGCAAGCGACACTGAAGCTTTCTTT. The rearrangement links TRBV5-6 to TRBJ1-1; possible D gene TRBD1, 5 bases. CDR3 length: 17 amino acids. V was cut by 2 bases and J by 3 bases, with 20 bases left in between. Germline V gene sequence: CDR1 SGHDT, CDR2 YYEEEE.

The chain combines TRBV6-4 with TRBJ2-1; D gene ambiguous. Deletions cut 3 bases from V and 5 bases from J, with 8 bases between. The CDR3 runs to 13 residues. CDR1 and CDR2 (germline): MRHNA, SNTAGT. The CDR3 DNA follows: TGTGCCAGCAGTGAAACTCTCAACAATGAGCAGTTCTTC. Translating gives CASSETLNNEQFF.

This clonotype was detected only a few times. The chain recombines TRBV10-3 with TRBJ1-1; D uncertain. This CDR3 region has 14 residues. Germline values: CDR1 ENHRY, CDR2 SYGVKD. Trimming took 0 bases from V and 1 from J, leaving 6 bases between them. The CDR3 region has the DNA TGTGCCATCAGTGAGTCAGATACGAACACTGAAGCTTTCTTT. Amino acid sequence: CAISESDTNTEAFF.

Only a few counts were recorded for this clonotype. The chain employs TRBV20-1 and TRBJ1-6; D gene ambiguous. Germline CDR1 is DFQATT and CDR2 is SNEGSKA (reference sequence). V gave up 7 bases and J gave up 5 bases, with 9 bases separating them. CDR3 length equals 12 residues. In DNA form, the CDR3 reads TGCAGTGGTGGGCAGGATAATTCACCCCTCCACTTT. It specifies CSGGQDNSPLHF.

V gene TRBV6-2 or TRBV6-3 combines with J gene TRBJ2-7, with D unclear. V was cut by 2 bases and J by 7 bases, with 12 bases left in between. The CDR3 covers 13 residues. Germline CDR1 reads MNHEY; CDR2 reads SVGEGT. CDR3 loop: CASSYPAAGEQYV. The CDR3 coding sequence is TGTGCCAGCAGTTACCCGGCCGCCGGGGAGCAGTACGTC.

The chain recombines TRBV9 with TRBJ1-2; D is ambiguous. This CDR3 spans 13 amino acids. In germline, CDR1 is SGDLS, CDR2 YYNGEE. Trimming removed 0 bases from V and 7 bases from J, with 10 bases in between. This CDR3 reads CASSVVEGGGYTF. The CDR3 DNA follows: TGTGCCAGCAGCGTAGTGGAGGGAGGTGGCTACACCTTC. The full variable domain, completed using reference TRBV9 and TRBJ1-2, is DSGVTQTPKHLITATGQRVTLRCSPRSGDLSVYWYQQSLDQGLQFLIQYYNGEERAKGNILERFSAQQFPDLHSELNLSSLELGDSALYFCASSVVEGGGYTFGSGTRLTVV.

The chain couples TRBV6-2 or TRBV6-3 to TRBJ2-1, with a weak D call TRBD1 (5 bases). CDR1 is MNHEY, CDR2 SVGEGT, per germline. The length of the CDR3 is 13 residues. Trimming stripped 4 bases from V and 2 bases from J, with 6 bases between. The CDR3 coding sequence is TGTGCCAGCAGTTGGACAACCTACAATGAGCAGTTCTTC. The encoded protein is CASSWTTYNEQFF.

This clonotype occurred a few times. This chain uses TRBV7-2 with TRBJ1-2; D is perhaps TRBD1 (5 bases). Germline-derived CDR1 and CDR2 are SGHTA and FQGNSA. V lost 5 bases, J lost 8 bases, and 12 bases lay in between. CDR3 length: 12 amino acids. The CDR3 loop is CASSRTFEGYTF. CDR3 DNA: TGTGCCAGCAGCCGGACATTTGAAGGCTACACCTTC.